The clone carrying this TCR beta chain came up many times. The target antigen is unknown. Germline V gene sequence: CDR1 SNHLY, CDR2 FYNNEI. The CDR3 extends over 11 amino acids. V was cut by 11 bases and J by 6 bases, with 11 bases left in between. Beta-chain TCR CDR3 regions were amplified from RNA transcripts. Second-round multiplex PCR followed a first-round RT-PCR using HTBI primers. TCRdb reanalysed the multiplex PCR reads using MiXCR and keeps one entry per CDR3 protein. The profile shows more than 300,000 distinct CDR3 sequences, approximately 18% of them singletons. Thyroid ultrasound, orbital computed tomography, TRAb, serum thyroxine and clinical symptoms formed the basis of diagnosis. The starting material, 10 ml of fresh peripheral blood, provided the PBMCs. The data belong to a study of Graves' ophthalmopathy and Graves' hyperthyroidism. General study results and limits: Most thyroid clonotypes expanded beyond 0.001 frequency were also found in blood. Classification of ophthalmopathy versus stable hyperthyroidism by a 13-signature model yielded approximately 90% sensitivity and 70% to 83% specificity.

The chain uses TRBV2 and TRBJ2-1; perhaps TRBD1 as D (5 bases). Input material: peripheral blood. This TCR came from an adult woman with stable Graves' hyperthyroidism. CDR3 sequence (DNA): TGTGCCGGGCAGGGCCCCAATGAGCAGTTCTTC. Its protein is CAGQGPNEQFF.